This T cell receptor beta chain was observed in a study of cytomegalovirus exposure and HLA in healthy donors. Study results and limitations: The sole available immune exposure information was CMV serostatus.

The PCR had 60 Vbeta and 13 Jbeta primers. Assay: immunoSEQ multiplex PCR; the TCRdb copy retains only in-frame clones and omits some. This sample yields over 150,000 clones, of which roughly 80% are seen a single time; 4.8% belongs to the top ten. The CDR3 spans 15 residues. V lost 4 bases to trimming and J lost 1 base, with 12 bases between them. Germline V gives CDR1 SGHAT, CDR2 FQNNGV. On this clone: Its antigen is as yet unknown.

V is TRBV11-2 and J is TRBJ2-3, with D possibly being TRBD1 (5 bases). The sample consisted of PBMCs. This TCR was sampled from a man younger than 35 in good health and CMV-seronegative. CDR3 in DNA: TGTGCCAGCAGCTCCTCAGGGTGGCGCACAGATACGCAGTATTTT. It yields the protein CASSSSGWRTDTQYF.